This T cell receptor (beta chain) was documented in a study of radiotherapy plus CTLA-4 blockade in lung cancer. The overall study: Across the patients, objective responses occurred in approximately 20%, and disease control in roughly 30%.

CDR3 length equals 14 residues. CDR1 and CDR2 (germline): MNHEY, SVGAGI. V was clipped by 5 bases and J by 2 bases, with 10 bases between them. This clone showed up just a few times. Libraries were prepared by immunoSEQ multiplex PCR; TCRdb keeps only in-frame clonotypes and omits some of them. This sample yields about 45,000 clones, of which roughly four fifths are seen a single time; roughly 8% belongs to the top ten. V and J are TRBV6-5 and TRBJ1-5; D gene unclear. The sample here was peripheral blood, taken from a patient treated with radiotherapy plus ipilimumab. The clonotype originates from a human donor with non-small cell lung cancer who had stable disease on radiotherapy plus ipilimumab. CDR3 coding DNA: TGTGCCAGCAGTGTCGCGGGAGGCAATCAGCCCCAGCATTTT. Residues: CASSVAGGNQPQHF.